The rows below give T cell receptor beta chains drawn from one sample of a study of beta chain features in type 1 diabetes. Sequenced by immunoSEQ multiplex PCR; TCRdb stores in-frame clones only, minus some. This table has 95,000 to 110,000 clones, around 30% appearing once. The specimen was central memory CD4+ T cells from blood. The source is a woman younger than 35 with type 1 diabetes. Both conserved end residues are part of each CDR3. Each record gives: J gene, D gene, clone size, V gene, CDR3 DNA, CDR3 protein. The D gene is left open where the match is weak. Size values are once, few and many counts, or a class for expanded clones, and some rows have none.

>TRBJ1-2|NA|NA|TRBV13
TGTGCCAGCAGCACCGGGACTCCTAACTATGGCTACACCTTC
CASSTGTPNYGYTF
>TRBJ2-1|NA|few|TRBV14
TGTGCCAGCTCAGCCTACAATGAGCAGTTCTTC
CASSAYNEQFF
>TRBJ1-4|NA|NA|TRBV4-2
TGTGCCAGCAGCTTGGATCGGGGTGAAAAACTGTTTTTT
CASSLDRGEKLFF
>TRBJ2-3|NA|NA|TRBV27
TGTGCCAGCAGTTCAGTTTTAATCACAGATACGCAGTATTTT
CASSSVLITDTQYF
>TRBJ2-2|TRBD1|few|TRBV19
TGTGCCAGTACCTCCGGGACAGGGTACACCGGGGAGCTGTTTTTT
CASTSGTGYTGELFF
>TRBJ2-1|NA|NA|TRBV5-1
TGCGCCAGCAGCTTAGGTGGGGAAAGGGGCAATGAGCAGTTCTTC
CASSLGGERGNEQFF
>TRBJ2-3|NA|NA|TRBV5-1
TGCGCCAGCAGCTTTCCCCTCTCCACAGATACGCAGTATTTT
CASSFPLSTDTQYF
>TRBJ2-1|TRBD2|NA|TRBV11-2
TGTGCCAGCAGCAGTAGCGGGAGAGGTCCAAACAATGAGCAGTTCTTC
CASSSSGRGPNNEQFF
>TRBJ2-7|TRBD2|few|TRBV29-1
TGCAGCGTGATGGGGACTAGAGGGACCTACGAGCAGTACTTC
CSVMGTRGTYEQYF
>TRBJ2-6|TRBD2|few|TRBV18
TGTGCCAGCTCACCGTCAACACTAGCGGGAGTAGCTCCTGGGGCCAACGTCCTGACTTTC
CASSPSTLAGVAPGANVLTF
>TRBJ1-4|NA|NA|TRBV5-4
TGTGCCAGCAGTTCACGAGGGCAACCAAATGAAAAACTGTTTTTT
CASSSRGQPNEKLFF
>TRBJ2-6|TRBD1|few|TRBV30
TGTGCCTGGAGCGAGGGGGCAGGGTCTCTCTCCGGGGCCAACGTCCTGACTTTC
CAWSEGAGSLSGANVLTF
>TRBJ2-3|NA|NA|TRBV28
TGTGCCAGCAGCTCGGGGGATGGCGCAGATACGCAGTATTTT
CASSSGDGADTQYF
>TRBJ2-2|TRBD1|NA|TRBV5-6
TGTGCCAGCAGCCAAGGGACAGGGCGGACCGGGGAGCTGTTTTTT
CASSQGTGRTGELFF
>TRBJ2-1|TRBD2|few|TRBV7-2
TGTGCCACCCGGACTAGCGGGACGGGATACAATGAGCAGTTCTTC
CATRTSGTGYNEQFF
>TRBJ2-1|NA|NA|TRBV5-1
TGCGCCAGCAGCCGGGACTGGGTGAGCTCCTACAATGAGCAGTTCTTC
CASSRDWVSSYNEQFF
>TRBJ2-1|TRBD2|NA|TRBV6-1
TGTGCCACTACTCCTAGCGGGCCCTACAATGAGCAGTTCTTC
CATTPSGPYNEQFF
>TRBJ2-1|TRBD2|NA|TRBV2
TGTGCCAGCAAACTAGCGGTGGGGTCCTACAATGAGCAGTTCTTC
CASKLAVGSYNEQFF